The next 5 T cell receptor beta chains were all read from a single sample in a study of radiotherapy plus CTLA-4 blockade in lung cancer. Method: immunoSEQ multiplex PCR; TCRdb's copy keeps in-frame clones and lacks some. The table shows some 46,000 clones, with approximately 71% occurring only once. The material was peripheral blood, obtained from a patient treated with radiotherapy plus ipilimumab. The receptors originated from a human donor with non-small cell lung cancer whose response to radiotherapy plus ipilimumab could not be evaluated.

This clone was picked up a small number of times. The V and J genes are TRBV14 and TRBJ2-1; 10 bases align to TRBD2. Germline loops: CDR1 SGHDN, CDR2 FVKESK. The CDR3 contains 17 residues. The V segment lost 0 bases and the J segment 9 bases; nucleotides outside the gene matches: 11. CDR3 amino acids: CASSQDVLVAGGGEQFF. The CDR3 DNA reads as TGTGCCAGCAGCCAAGATGTTTTAGTAGCGGGGGGTGGTGAGCAGTTCTTC. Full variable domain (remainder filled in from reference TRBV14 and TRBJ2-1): EAGVTQFPSHSVIEKGQTVTLRCDPISGHDNLYWYRRVMGKEIKFLLHFVKESKQDESGMPNNRFLAERTGGTYSTLKVQPAELEDSGVYFCASSQDVLVAGGGEQFFGPGTRLTVL.

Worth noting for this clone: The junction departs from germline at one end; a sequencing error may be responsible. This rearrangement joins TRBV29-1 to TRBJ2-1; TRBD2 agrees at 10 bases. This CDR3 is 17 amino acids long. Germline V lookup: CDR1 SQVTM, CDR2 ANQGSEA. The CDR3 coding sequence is TGCAGCGTCGAAGGGACGGATCTAGCGGGAGCTTACAATGAGCAGTTCTTC. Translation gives CSVEGTDLAGAYNEQFF.

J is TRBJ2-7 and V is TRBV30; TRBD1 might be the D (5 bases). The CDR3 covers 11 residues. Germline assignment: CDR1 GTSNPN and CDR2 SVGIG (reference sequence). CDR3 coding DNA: TGTGCTTGGGGCGTCCGGGTCACGCAGTACTTC. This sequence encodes CAWGVRVTQYF.

The CDR3, as DNA: TGTGCCAGCAGCTTCAGGGATAGGGTGAATCAGCCCCAGCATTTT. Amino acids: CASSFRDRVNQPQHF. The V call is TRBV7-8, the J call TRBJ1-5; a possible D gene is TRBD1 (5 bases). The V gene lost 3 bases and the J gene lost 4 bases, with 13 bases spanning the gap. CDR1 and CDR2 (germline): SGHVS, FQNEAQ. There are 15 residues in the CDR3.

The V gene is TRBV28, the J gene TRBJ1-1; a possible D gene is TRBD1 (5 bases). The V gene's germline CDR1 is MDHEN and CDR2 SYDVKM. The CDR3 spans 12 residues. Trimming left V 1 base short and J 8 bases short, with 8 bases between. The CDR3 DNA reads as TGTGCCAGCAGTTTATTGGGGGGGGAAGCTTTCTTT. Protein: CASSLLGGEAFF.